What follows describes a single T cell receptor beta chain. Its antigen is still unknown. No much larger clone exists at a distance of one base, and base qualities are not known. The entry originates in a study of PD-L1 blockade in urothelial cancer (dated by TCRdb to about 2017). Context from the whole study: Therapy was started around 2014 for all patients, and atezolizumab 1,200 mg was administered intravenously every 3 weeks. In the same patients who had TCR sequencing, pretreatment tumors also underwent whole exome sequencing and RNA sequencing. The study, an exploratory multi-omic analysis, examined somatic, immune and clinical correlates of response to PD-L1 blockade with atezolizumab in urothelial cancer. About 85% of the roughly 29 patients were identified as males with urothelial cancer of bladder origin, and a prior smoking history was reported by 18 of 29 patients. Patients had an ECOG performance status of 0 or 1 and had received between 0 and 3 prior chemotherapy regimens. Durable clinical benefit was defined as a progression-free survival longer than 6 months, and TCR features were additionally tested against progression-free survival and overall survival. Pretreatment blood TCR-seq was available for twenty-nine patients, at least one posttreatment blood collection was obtained for some 24 patients, and tumor TCR-seq was available for some 24 patients. TCR sequencing covered pretreatment tumor samples and matched, serially collected peripheral blood taken before and after atezolizumab treatment. Blood samples gave median yields of approximately 130,000 T cells and 82,636 unique TCRs, along with a median clonality of about 0.084. Durable clinical benefit was achieved by nine patients but not by the remaining 20. Blood samples were analyzed at two time points: 3 weeks after treatment start (second dose) and 6 weeks after treatment start. Overall study outcomes, separate from this receptor: Among patients with durable benefit, tumor-associated TCR clones showed greater expansion in peripheral blood 3 weeks after treatment started (n ≈ 21, p = 0.022). Improved progression-free and overall survival was found to be associated with pretreatment peripheral blood TCR clonality below the median. Small sample size (n ≈ 27) and many exploratory analyses mean the results are intended to be hypothesis-generating.

The CDR3 sequence holds 15 residues, the cysteine and phenylalanine included. The kept DNA is CDR3 alone, 45 bases in frame from the first base. The junction carries 20 bases between V and J, which are trimmed by 5 bases and 7 bases respectively. Per the germline V gene, SGHAT is the CDR1 and FQNNGV is the CDR2. A cohort of about 30 patients with locally advanced or metastatic urothelial carcinoma, treated at Memorial Sloan Kettering on a trial protocol, was included. Peripheral blood mononuclear cells were collected pretreatment and during treatment, with between 1 and 8 total time points per patient. The Qiagen DNeasy Blood extraction kit was used to purify genomic DNA from total PBMCs and from tumor samples. PBMCs were collected pretreatment and during treatment, and were isolated and stored as previously described. Each PCR received spiked-in synthetic TCR analog templates so that absolute template abundance could be estimated from read counts. Using the immunoSEQ assay, TCRbeta CDR3 regions were amplified from genomic DNA with bias-controlled V and J gene primers. Rearranged TCRbeta segments were sequenced at approximately 20X coverage. The original pipeline was this. Sequencing errors were corrected by clustering, and CDR3s were annotated against IMGT so that V, D and J genes could be assigned. Downstream analyses used only productive TCRbeta rearrangements, leaving out any out-of-frame or stop-codon sequences. Clonality was calculated as one minus the Shannon entropy normalized by the log of the number of unique productive sequences. Fisher's exact test with Benjamini-Hochberg correction, at a threshold of adjusted p below 0.01, was used to find clones that differed between time points or between blood and tumor. The clones in this table, taken by TCRdb from immuneACCESS, are in-frame only. Not every clone is retained; where verified, under half of the shortfall comes from an unresolved V gene, and the cause of the rest is unknown. V and J calls plus clone size are reproduced from that table; the DNA served to infer D and trimming. This sample lists under 130,000 clones; around 82% were detected once. Approximately 2.4% of the sample lies in the top ten.

Sequences were derived from PBMCs, sampled around atezolizumab (anti-PD-L1) treatment. The rearrangement joined TRBV11-2 to TRBJ1-2; a tentative D match to TRBD1 spans 6 bases. This TCR derives from a man aged 45 to 65 with urothelial cancer. The CDR3 is CASSPGQLLRVGYTF. The DNA sequence is given as TGTGCCAGCAGCCCCGGACAGCTCCTTAGAGTTGGCTACACCTTC.